Below are 2 T cell receptor beta chains sequenced from a single sample in a study of blood T cell repertoires in COVID-19. This table comes from immunoSEQ multiplex PCR, and its TCRdb copy is limited to in-frame clones, with some not included. The table includes approximately 330,000 clones, over 75% detected once. The sample consisted of peripheral blood. The source is a woman between 45 and 65 years old with active or convalescent COVID-19.

The gene calls are TRBV11-2 and TRBJ2-7; TRBD2 matches 10 bases. Trimming removed 0 bases from V and 1 base from J; junction bases left unmatched: 0. The CDR3 extends over 15 amino acids. Germline CDR1 is SGHAT and CDR2 is FQNNGV. The CDR3, as DNA: TGTGCCAGCAGCTTAGAACTAGCGGGATCCTACGAGCAGTACTTC. This gives the protein CASSLELAGSYEQYF.

The V gene is TRBV29-1, the J gene TRBJ1-2; maybe TRBD1 (6 bases). Per the germline V gene, CDR1 is SQVTM and CDR2 is ANQGSEA. Trimming removed 4 bases at V and 2 bases at J, with 11 bases between. This CDR3 comprises 13 residues. The CDR3 nucleotides read TGCAGCGTTGCCCGAGGACAGAACTATGGCTACACCTTC. Translated, it gives CSVARGQNYGYTF.